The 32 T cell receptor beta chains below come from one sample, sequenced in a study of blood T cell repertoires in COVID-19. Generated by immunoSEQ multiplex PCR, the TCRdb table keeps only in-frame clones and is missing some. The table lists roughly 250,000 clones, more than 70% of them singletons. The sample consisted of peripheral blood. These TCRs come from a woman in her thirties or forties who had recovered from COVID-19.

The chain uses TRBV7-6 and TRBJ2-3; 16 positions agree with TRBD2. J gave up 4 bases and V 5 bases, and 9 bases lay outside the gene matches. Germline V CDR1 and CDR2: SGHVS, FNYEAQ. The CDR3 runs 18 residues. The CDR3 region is CASSRPGTSGRASDTQYF. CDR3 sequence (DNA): TGTGCCAGCAGCCGACCGGGGACTAGCGGGAGGGCGTCAGATACGCAGTATTTT.

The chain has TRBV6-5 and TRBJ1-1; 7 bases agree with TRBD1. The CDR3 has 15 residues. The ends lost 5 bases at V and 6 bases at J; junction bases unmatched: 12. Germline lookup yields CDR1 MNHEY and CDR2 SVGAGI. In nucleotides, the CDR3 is TGTGCCAGCAGTCTAACTCCACAGGGGTGGGCTGAAGCTTTCTTT. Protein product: CASSLTPQGWAEAFF.

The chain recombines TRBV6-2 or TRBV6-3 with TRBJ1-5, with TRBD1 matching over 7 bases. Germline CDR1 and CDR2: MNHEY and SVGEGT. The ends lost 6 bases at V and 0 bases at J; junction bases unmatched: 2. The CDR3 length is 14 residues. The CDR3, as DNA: TGTGCCAGCAGCCGGGACAGTAGCAATCAGCCCCAGCATTTT. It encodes CASSRDSSNQPQHF.

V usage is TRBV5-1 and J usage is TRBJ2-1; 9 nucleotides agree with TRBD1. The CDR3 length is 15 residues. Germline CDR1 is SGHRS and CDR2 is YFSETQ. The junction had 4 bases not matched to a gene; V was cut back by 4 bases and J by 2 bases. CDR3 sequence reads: CASSQGQGAYNEQFF. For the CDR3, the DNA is TGCGCCAGCAGCCAGGGACAGGGTGCCTACAATGAGCAGTTCTTC.

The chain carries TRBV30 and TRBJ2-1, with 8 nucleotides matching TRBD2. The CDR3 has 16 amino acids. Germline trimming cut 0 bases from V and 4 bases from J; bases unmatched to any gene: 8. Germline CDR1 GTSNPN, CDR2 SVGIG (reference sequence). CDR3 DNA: TGTGCCTGGAGTGTACCCAAGCGGGAGAGGTACAATGAGCAGTTCTTC. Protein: CAWSVPKRERYNEQFF.

CDR3: CATPGIRDSGGYEQYF. The CDR3 DNA reads TGTGCCACGCCAGGGATCCGGGACAGTGGAGGGTACGAGCAGTACTTC. The V gene is TRBV3-1 (or the pseudogene TRBV3-2), the J gene TRBJ2-7; TRBD1 might be the D (7 bases). This CDR3 has 16 amino acids. Per germline, CDR1 LGHDT and CDR2 YNNKEL (reference sequence). Trimming cost V 10 bases and J 4 bases, with 26 bases left between them.

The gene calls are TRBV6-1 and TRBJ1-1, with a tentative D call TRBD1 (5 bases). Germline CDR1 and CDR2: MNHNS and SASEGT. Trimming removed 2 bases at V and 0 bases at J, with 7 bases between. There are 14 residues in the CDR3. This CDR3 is CASSEQGMNTEAFF. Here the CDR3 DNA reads TGTGCCAGCAGTGAACAGGGTATGAACACTGAAGCTTTCTTT.

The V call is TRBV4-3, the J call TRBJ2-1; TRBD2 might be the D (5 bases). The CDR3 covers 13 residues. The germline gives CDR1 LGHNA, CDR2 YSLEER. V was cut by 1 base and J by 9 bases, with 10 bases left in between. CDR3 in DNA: TGCGCCAGCAGCCAAGGGGCTAGCCGTGAGCAGTTCTTC. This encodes CASSQGASREQFF.

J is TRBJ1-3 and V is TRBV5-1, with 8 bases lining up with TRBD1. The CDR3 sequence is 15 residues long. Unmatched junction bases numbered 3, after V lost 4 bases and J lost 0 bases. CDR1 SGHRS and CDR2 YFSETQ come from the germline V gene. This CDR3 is CASSATGASGNTIYF. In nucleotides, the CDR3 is TGCGCCAGCAGCGCGACAGGGGCCTCTGGAAACACCATATATTTT.

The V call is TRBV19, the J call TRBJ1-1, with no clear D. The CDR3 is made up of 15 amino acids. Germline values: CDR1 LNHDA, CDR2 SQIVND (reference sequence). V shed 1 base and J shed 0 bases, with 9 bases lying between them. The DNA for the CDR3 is TGTGCCAGTAGTATAGTCGGAGCCATGAACACTGAAGCTTTCTTT. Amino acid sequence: CASSIVGAMNTEAFF.

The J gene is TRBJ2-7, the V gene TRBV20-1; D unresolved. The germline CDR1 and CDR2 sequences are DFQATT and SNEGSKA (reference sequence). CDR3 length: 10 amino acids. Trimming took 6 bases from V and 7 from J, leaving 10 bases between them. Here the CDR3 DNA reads TGCAGTGCCCCGCTTCGGGAGCAGTACTTC. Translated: CSAPLREQYF.

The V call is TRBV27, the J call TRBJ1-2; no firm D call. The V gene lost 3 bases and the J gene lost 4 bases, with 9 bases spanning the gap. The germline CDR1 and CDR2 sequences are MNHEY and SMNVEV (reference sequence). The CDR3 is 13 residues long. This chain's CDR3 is CASSFGDGYGYTF. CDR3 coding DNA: TGTGCCAGCAGTTTCGGGGATGGCTATGGCTACACCTTC.

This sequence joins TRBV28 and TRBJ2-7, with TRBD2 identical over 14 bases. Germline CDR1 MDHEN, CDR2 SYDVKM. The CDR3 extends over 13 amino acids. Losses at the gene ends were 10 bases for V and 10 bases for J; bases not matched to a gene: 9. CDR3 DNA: TGTGCCACCAGGGGGACTAGCGGGAGCCCTCAGTACTTC. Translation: CATRGTSGSPQYF.

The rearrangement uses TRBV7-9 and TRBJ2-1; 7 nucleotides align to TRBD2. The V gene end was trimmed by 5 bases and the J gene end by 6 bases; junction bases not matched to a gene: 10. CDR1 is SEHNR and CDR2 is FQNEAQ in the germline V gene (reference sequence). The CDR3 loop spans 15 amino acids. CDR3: CASSLGGGLPNEQFF. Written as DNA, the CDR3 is TGTGCCAGCAGCCTGGGGGGGGGACTTCCCAATGAGCAGTTCTTC.

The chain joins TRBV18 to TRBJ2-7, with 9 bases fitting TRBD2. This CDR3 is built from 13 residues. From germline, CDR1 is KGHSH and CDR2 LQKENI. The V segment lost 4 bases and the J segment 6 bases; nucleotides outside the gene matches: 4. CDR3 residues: CASSLGTSSEQYV. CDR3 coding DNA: TGTGCCAGCTCACTTGGGACTAGCAGCGAGCAGTACGTC.

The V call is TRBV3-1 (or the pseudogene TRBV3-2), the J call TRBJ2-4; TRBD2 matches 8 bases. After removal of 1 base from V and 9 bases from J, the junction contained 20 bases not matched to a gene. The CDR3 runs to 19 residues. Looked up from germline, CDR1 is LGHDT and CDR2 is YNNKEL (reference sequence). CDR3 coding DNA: TGTGCCAGCAGCCAAGCTTGGGGTCTAGCGGGCACAGAGGGGAGCATTCAGTACTTC. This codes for CASSQAWGLAGTEGSIQYF.

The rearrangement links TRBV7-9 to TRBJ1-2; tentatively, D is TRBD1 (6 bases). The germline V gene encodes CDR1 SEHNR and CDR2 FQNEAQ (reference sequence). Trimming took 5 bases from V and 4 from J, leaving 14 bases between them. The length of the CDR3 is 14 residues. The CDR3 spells CASSPRAGVYGYTF. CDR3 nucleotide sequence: TGTGCCAGCAGCCCCCGGGCAGGGGTCTATGGCTACACCTTC.

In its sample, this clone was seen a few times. The CDR3 DNA sequence: TGTGCCAGCAGTTTATCGGTTAGCGGGGGGAATGAGCAGTTCTTC. It translates to CASSLSVSGGNEQFF. The chain uses TRBV27 and TRBJ2-1, with 10 bases that match TRBD2. J gave up 7 bases and V 0 bases, and 3 bases lay outside the gene matches. This CDR3 is built from 15 residues. The germline CDR1 and CDR2 sequences are MNHEY and SMNVEV (reference sequence).

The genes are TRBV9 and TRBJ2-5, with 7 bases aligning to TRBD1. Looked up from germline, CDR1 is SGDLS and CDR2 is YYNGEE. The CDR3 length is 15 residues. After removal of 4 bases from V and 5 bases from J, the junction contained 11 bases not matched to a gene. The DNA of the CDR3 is TGTGCCAGCAGCCAGGGGACAGTGTTGGAGGAGACCCAGTACTTC. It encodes CASSQGTVLEETQYF. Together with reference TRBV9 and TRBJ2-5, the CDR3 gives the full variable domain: DSGVTQTPKHLITATGQRVTLRCSPRSGDLSVYWYQQSLDQGLQFLIQYYNGEERAKGNILERFSAQQFPDLHSELNLSSLELGDSALYFCASSQGTVLEETQYFGPGTRLLVL.

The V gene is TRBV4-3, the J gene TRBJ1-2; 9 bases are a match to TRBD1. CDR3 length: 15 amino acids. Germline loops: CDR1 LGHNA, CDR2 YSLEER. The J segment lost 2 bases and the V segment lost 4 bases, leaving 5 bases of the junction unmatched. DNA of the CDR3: TGCGCCAGCAGCCCCCAGACAGGGGGGAACTATGGCTACACCTTC. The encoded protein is CASSPQTGGNYGYTF.

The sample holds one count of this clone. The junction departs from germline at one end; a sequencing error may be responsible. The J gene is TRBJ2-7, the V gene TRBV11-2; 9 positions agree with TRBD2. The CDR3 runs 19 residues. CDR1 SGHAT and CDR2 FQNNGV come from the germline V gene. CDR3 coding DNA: TGTGCCAGCAGCTTAGCTCACGCCCGGGTAGCGGGAGCCTCCGACGAGCAGTACTTC. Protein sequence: CASSLAHARVAGASDEQYF.

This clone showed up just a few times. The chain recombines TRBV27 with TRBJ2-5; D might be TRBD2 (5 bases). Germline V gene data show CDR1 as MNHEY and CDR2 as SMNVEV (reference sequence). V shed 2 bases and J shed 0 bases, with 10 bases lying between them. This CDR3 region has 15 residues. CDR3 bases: TGTGCCAGCAGTTTAGTCCGGGGTTACCAAGAGACCCAGTACTTC. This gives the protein CASSLVRGYQETQYF.

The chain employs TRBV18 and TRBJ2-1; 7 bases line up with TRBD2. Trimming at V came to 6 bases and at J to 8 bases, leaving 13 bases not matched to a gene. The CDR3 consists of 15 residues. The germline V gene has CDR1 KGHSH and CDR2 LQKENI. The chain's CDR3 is CASSPGGAPSHEQFF. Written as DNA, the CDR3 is TGTGCCAGCTCCCCGGGGGGAGCCCCCTCCCATGAGCAGTTCTTC.

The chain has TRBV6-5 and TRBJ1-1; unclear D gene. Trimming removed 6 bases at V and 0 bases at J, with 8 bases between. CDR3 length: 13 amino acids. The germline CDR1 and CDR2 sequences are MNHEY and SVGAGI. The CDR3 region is CASSLAVNTEAFF. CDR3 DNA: TGTGCCAGCAGCTTAGCGGTGAACACTGAAGCTTTCTTT.

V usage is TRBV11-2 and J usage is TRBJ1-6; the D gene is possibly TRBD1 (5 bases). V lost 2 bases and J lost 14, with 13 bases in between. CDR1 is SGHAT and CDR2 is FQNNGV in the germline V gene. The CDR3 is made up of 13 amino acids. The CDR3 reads CASSLTTPGALHF. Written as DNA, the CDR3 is TGTGCCAGCAGCTTAACGACCCCGGGGGCCCTCCACTTT. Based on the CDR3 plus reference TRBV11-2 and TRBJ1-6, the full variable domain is EAGVAQSPRYKIIEKRQSVAFWCNPISGHATLYWYQQILGQGPKLLIQFQNNGVVDDSQLPKDRFSAERLKGVDSTLKIQPAKLEDSAVYLCASSLTTPGALHFGNGTRLTVT.

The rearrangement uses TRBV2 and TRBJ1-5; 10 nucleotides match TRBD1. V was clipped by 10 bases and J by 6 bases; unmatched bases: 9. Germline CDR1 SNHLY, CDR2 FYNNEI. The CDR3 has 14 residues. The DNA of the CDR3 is TGTGCCACCCAATCGACAGGGGGCGGTCAGCCCCAGCATTTT. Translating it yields CATQSTGGGQPQHF. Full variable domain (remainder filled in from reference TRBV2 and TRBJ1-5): EPEVTQTPSHQVTQMGQEVILRCVPISNHLYFYWYRQILGQKVEFLVSFYNNEISEKSEIFDDQFSVERPDGSNFTLKIRSTKLEDSAMYFCATQSTGGGQPQHFGDGTRLSIL.

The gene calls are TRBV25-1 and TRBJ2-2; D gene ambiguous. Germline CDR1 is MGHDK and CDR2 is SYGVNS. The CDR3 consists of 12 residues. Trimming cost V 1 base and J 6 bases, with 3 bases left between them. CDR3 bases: TGTGCCAGCAGTGAATCGTCCGGGGAGCTGTTTTTT. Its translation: CASSESSGELFF.

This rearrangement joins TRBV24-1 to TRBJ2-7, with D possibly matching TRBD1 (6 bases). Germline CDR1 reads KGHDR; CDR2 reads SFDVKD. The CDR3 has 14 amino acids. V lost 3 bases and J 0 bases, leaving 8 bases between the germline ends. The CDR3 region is CATSDPGHSYEQYF. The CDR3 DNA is TGTGCCACCAGTGATCCGGGACACTCCTACGAGCAGTACTTC.

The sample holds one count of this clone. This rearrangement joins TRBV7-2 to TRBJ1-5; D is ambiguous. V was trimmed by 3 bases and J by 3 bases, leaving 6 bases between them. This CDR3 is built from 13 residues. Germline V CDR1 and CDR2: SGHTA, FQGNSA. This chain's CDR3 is CASSFGVNQPQHF. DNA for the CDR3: TGTGCCAGCAGCTTTGGAGTCAATCAGCCCCAGCATTTT.

The CDR3 is CASSALTGPRTHSNQPQHF. CDR3 nucleotide sequence: TGTGCCAGCAGTGCCCTGACAGGGCCCAGAACCCATAGCAATCAGCCCCAGCATTTT. The V gene is TRBV6-1, the J gene TRBJ1-5; TRBD1 agrees at 7 bases. The germline V gene has CDR1 MNHNS and CDR2 SASEGT. This CDR3 comprises 19 residues. The junction had 15 bases not matched to a gene; V was cut back by 4 bases and J by 0 bases.

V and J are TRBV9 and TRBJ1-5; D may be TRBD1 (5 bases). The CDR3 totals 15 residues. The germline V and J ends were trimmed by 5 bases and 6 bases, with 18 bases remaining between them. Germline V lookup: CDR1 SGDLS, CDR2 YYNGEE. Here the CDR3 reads CASSARGQKGQPQHF. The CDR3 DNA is TGTGCCAGCAGTGCGCGGGGCCAGAAGGGTCAGCCCCAGCATTTT.

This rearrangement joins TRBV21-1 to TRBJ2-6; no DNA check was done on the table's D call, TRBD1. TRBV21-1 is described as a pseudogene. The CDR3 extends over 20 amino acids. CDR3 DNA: TGTGCCAGCAGTCCCCGCGGACAGGGGGAACTACTTTCTGGGGCCAACGTCCTGACTTTC. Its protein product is CASSPRGQGELLSGANVLTF.